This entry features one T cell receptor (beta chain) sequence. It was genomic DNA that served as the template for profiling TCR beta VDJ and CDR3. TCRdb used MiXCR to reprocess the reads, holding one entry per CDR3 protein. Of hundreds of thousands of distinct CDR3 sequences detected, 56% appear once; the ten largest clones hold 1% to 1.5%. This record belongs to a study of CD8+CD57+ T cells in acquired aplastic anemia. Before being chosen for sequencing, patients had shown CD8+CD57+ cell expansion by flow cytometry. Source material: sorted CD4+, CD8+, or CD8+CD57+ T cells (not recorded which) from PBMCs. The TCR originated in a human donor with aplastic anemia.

The DNA of the CDR3 is TGCAGTGCAAGGGACAGCTTGAACACTGAAGCTTTCTTT. Its protein is CSARDSLNTEAFF. The rearrangement links TRBV20-1 to TRBJ1-1; 7 nucleotides line up with TRBD1. The V and J ends lost 6 bases and 0 bases, in that order; junction bases with no gene match: 4. This CDR3 spans 13 amino acids. In germline, CDR1 is DFQATT, CDR2 SNEGSKA (reference sequence).